This T cell receptor beta chain derives from a study of neurological immune-mediated disorders. Study-wide results and caveats: It was HTLV-1-associated myelopathy that showed the most TCR clonal expansion, while multiple sclerosis showed the least, falling below healthy controls.

From 15-18 subjects, over 200 million TCR-beta sequences were obtained in each sequencing run. TCRdb itself ran the 5' RACE reads through MiXCR, one entry per CDR3 protein. The sample carries about 66,000 distinct CDR3 sequences, 3.4% recorded once. Germline V gives CDR1 WSHSY, CDR2 SAAADI. This CDR3 is built from 12 residues. The V gene lost 8 bases and the J gene lost 3 bases, with 7 bases spanning the gap. This clonotype appeared many times. Its specificity is unknown. J is TRBJ2-2 and V is TRBV10-2, with D hard to call. Sequenced sample: PBMCs. The clonotype comes from a man aged 35 to 55 with multiple sclerosis. CDR3 sequence (DNA): TGCGCCAGCTTTCAACACACCGGGGAGCTGTTTTTT. It specifies CASFQHTGELFF.